The rows below give T cell receptor beta chains drawn from one sample of a study of blood T cell repertoires in COVID-19. The method was immunoSEQ multiplex PCR; TCRdb's version includes in-frame clones alone and lacks a portion of them. The top ten clones hold roughly 1.2% of a sample with about 360,000 clones, about 80% of them seen once. Sequencing was carried out using peripheral blood. The receptors derive from a human donor with acute or convalescent COVID-19. The donor label of this sample is uncertain. Each CDR3 is given with its conserved first and last residue. D genes are given only for firm matches. Some rows have no size entry. The others give once, few or many, or a class for an expanded clone.

J gene,clone size,V gene,D gene,CDR3 protein,CDR3 DNA
TRBJ2-2,NA,TRBV4-2,TRBD2,CASSQDSGGGRNTGELFF,TGTGCCAGCAGCCAAGATAGCGGCGGGGGGAGGAACACCGGGGAGCTGTTTTTT
TRBJ1-5,NA,TRBV3-1/TRBV3-2,TRBD1,CASSPGTGVYQPQHF,TGTGCCAGCAGTCCCGGGACAGGGGTCTATCAGCCCCAGCATTTT
TRBJ1-5,NA,TRBV30,TRBD1,CATGQGLGNQPQHF,TGTGCCACCGGACAGGGTTTAGGCAATCAGCCCCAGCATTTT
TRBJ1-3,NA,TRBV6-5,NA,CASSYYGLTGNTIYF,TGTGCCAGCAGTTACTACGGACTAACTGGAAACACCATATATTTT
TRBJ1-1,few,TRBV21-1,NA,CASSKCGEKNTEAFF,TGTGCCAGCAGCAAATGTGGGGAGAAGAACACTGAAGCTTTCTTT
TRBJ1-6,few,TRBV27,NA,CASTPTTSYNSPLHF,TGTGCCAGCACCCCCACAACCTCCTATAATTCACCCCTCCACTTT
TRBJ2-3,NA,TRBV5-1,TRBD2,CASSLVLGGERGSDTQYF,TGCGCCAGCAGCTTGGTTCTCGGTGGCGAGCGGGGATCAGATACGCAGTATTTT
TRBJ1-2,NA,TRBV11-2,NA,CASSLDPGQGSYTF,TGTGCCAGCAGCTTAGATCCGGGTCAGGGTAGCTACACCTTC
TRBJ2-5,NA,TRBV28,NA,CASTMTGEGETQYF,TGTGCCAGCACCATGACAGGGGAGGGAGAGACCCAGTACTTC
TRBJ1-5,NA,TRBV6-5,NA,CASRGESLSNQPQHF,TGTGCCAGCAGGGGCGAATCCTTAAGCAATCAGCCCCAGCATTTT
TRBJ2-7,NA,TRBV28,NA,CASSQRWEQYF,TGTGCCAGCAGCCAGCGGTGGGAGCAGTACTTC
TRBJ1-1,NA,TRBV7-2,TRBD1,CASSPRSGQGGTEAFF,TGTGCCAGCAGCCCAAGGTCCGGACAGGGGGGGACTGAAGCTTTCTTT
TRBJ2-7,NA,TRBV30,TRBD1,CAWSLGTGPYEQYF,TGTGCCTGGAGTTTAGGGACAGGACCCTACGAGCAGTACTTC
TRBJ2-1,NA,TRBV3-1/TRBV3-2,TRBD2,CASSQDRRTRANEQFF,TGTGCCAGCAGCCAAGATCGGCGGACTAGGGCCAATGAGCAGTTCTTC
TRBJ2-5,NA,TRBV6-5,NA,CASRTITKETQYF,TGTGCCAGCAGGACTATCACAAAAGAGACCCAGTACTTC
TRBJ2-7,NA,TRBV15,NA,CATSSNYEQYF,TGTGCCACCAGCTCAAACTACGAGCAGTACTTC